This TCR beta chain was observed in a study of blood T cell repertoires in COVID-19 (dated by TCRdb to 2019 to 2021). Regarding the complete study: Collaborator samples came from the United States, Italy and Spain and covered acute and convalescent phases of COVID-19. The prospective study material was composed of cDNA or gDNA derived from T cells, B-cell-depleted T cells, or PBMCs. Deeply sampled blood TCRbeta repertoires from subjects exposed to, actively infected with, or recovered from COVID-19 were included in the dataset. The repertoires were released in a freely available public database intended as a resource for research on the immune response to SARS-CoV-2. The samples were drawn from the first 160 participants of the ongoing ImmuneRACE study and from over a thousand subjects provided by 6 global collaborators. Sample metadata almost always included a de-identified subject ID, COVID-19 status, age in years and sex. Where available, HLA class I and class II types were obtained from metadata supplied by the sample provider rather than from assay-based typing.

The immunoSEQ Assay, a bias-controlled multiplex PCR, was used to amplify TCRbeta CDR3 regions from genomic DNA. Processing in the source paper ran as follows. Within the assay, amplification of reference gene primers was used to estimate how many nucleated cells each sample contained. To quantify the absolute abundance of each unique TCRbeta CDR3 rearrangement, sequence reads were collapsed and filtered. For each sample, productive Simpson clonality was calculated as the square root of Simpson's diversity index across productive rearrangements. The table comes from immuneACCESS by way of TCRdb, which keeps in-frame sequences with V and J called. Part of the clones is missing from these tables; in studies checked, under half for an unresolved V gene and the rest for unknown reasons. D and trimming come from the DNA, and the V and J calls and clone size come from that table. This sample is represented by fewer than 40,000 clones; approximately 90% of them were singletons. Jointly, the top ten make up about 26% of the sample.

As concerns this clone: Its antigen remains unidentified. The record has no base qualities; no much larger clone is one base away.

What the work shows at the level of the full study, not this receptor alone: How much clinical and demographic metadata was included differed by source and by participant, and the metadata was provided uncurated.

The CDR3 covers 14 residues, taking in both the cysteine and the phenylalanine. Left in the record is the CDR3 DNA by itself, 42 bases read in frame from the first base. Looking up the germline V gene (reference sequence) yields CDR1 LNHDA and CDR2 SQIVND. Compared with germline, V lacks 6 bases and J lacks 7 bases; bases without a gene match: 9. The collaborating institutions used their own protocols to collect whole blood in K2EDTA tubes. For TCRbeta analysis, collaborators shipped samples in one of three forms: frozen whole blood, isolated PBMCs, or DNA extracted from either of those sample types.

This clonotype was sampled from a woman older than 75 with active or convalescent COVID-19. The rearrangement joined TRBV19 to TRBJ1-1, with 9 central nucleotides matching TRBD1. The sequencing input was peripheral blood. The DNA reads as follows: TGTGCCAGTAGCAACTCGGGACAGGGTGGTGAAGCTTTCTTT. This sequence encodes CASSNSGQGGEAFF.